These 31 T cell receptor beta chains originate from one sample sequenced in a study. TCRdb reprocessed the 5' RACE reads via MiXCR and lists one record per CDR3 protein. This repertoire shows about 8,600 distinct CDR3 sequences, more than 15% found once; its top ten account for about 3.7%. The sample comprised memory CD4+ T cells sorted from blood. Subset denoted: memory CD4+ T cells, CD4+CD45RO+CD25-. All receptors derive from a female donor with breast cancer.

At least ten counts were recorded for this clonotype. The chain combines TRBV5-6 with TRBJ1-2, with D possibly being TRBD1 (6 bases). The CDR3 is 14 amino acids. CDR1 and CDR2 (germline): SGHDT, YYEEEE. V lost 4 bases and J lost 7, with 17 bases in between. The CDR3 DNA follows: TGTGCCAGCAGCCTACAGGGTACTATGGTTGGCTACACCTTC. Its translation: CASSLQGTMVGYTF.

By share, this clonotype counts as medium-sized. The genes are TRBV7-9 and TRBJ1-6; a weak D match, TRBD1 (5 bases). V lost 4 bases and J 10 bases, leaving 14 bases between the germline ends. The CDR3 is made up of 14 amino acids. CDR1 and CDR2 from the germline V gene are SEHNR and FQNEAQ (reference sequence). The CDR3 is CASSSDGGRSPLHF. The DNA of the CDR3 is TGTGCCAGCAGCTCGGACGGGGGACGATCACCCCTCCACTTT.

The chain is built from TRBV5-5 and TRBJ2-7; D perhaps matches TRBD2 (5 bases). Germline V lookup: CDR1 SGHKS, CDR2 YYEKEE (reference sequence). The CDR3 covers 16 residues. The germline V and J ends were trimmed by 1 base and 7 bases, with 21 bases remaining between them. CDR3: CASSLTRGREDQEQYF. For the CDR3, the DNA is TGTGCCAGCAGCTTGACCCGAGGACGGGAAGATCAAGAGCAGTACTTC.

Note on this clonotype: A much bigger clone sits one base away, suggesting this may be a read error. The chain carries TRBV20-1 and TRBJ2-7; 7 bases are shared with TRBD2. The CDR3 is 16 residues long. V shed 0 bases and J 5 bases; nucleotides not matched to a gene: 13. CDR1 is DFQATT, CDR2 SNEGSKA, per germline (reference sequence). This chain's CDR3 is CSARDLFREGSDEQYF. In DNA form, the CDR3 reads TGCAGTGCTAGAGATTTATTCAGGGAGGGTTCCGACGAGCAGTACTTC.

This clonotype showed up many times. The chain employs TRBV18 and TRBJ2-2, with unresolved D. This CDR3 has 13 amino acids. V lost 6 bases, J lost 5 bases, and 10 bases lay in between. Germline CDR1 KGHSH, CDR2 LQKENI. The CDR3 nucleotides read TGTGCCAGCTCCCAAAGTCATACCGGGGAGCTGTTTTTT. It codes for CASSQSHTGELFF.

There are many counts of this clonotype. The rearrangement uses TRBV12-3 or TRBV12-4 and TRBJ2-6; TRBD1 matches at 7 bases. With V trimmed by 5 bases and J by 0 bases, 10 bases remained unmatched. The CDR3 runs to 18 residues. The CDR3 nucleotides read TGTGCCAGCAGTCCGCAGACAGGGCAGAGCTCTGGGGCCAACGTCCTGACTTTC. The encoded protein is CASSPQTGQSSGANVLTF.

As regards this clonotype: A junction end diverges from the germline sequence, so it may reflect a read error. The V call is TRBV5-1, the J call TRBJ2-7, with 8 bases lining up with TRBD2. This CDR3 comprises 14 residues. CDR1 SGHRS and CDR2 YFSETQ come from the germline V gene. The CDR3 spells CASSPGLASYEKHF. Written as DNA, the CDR3 is TGCGCCAGCAGCCCAGGACTAGCCTCCTACGAGAAGCACTTC. The entire variable domain, with the rest obtained from reference TRBV5-1 and TRBJ2-7, is as follows: KAGVTQTPRYLIKTRGQQVTLSCSPISGHRSVSWYQQTPGQGLQFLFEYFSETQRNKGNFPGRFSGRQFSNSRSEMNVSTLELGDSALYLCASSPGLASYEKHFGPGTRLTVT.

This clonotype was observed at least ten times. V usage is TRBV3-1 and J usage is TRBJ1-1, with D possibly TRBD1 on 5 matching bases. V dropped 3 bases and J dropped 3 bases, with 8 bases sitting between them. Germline CDR1 and CDR2: LGHDT and YNNKEL (reference sequence). The CDR3 is 13 residues long. The CDR3 DNA reads as TGTGCCAGCAGCCAGGGGCGGGACACTGAAGCTTTCTTT. It specifies CASSQGRDTEAFF.

Points on this clonotype: This may stem from a read error, because a much larger clone lies one nucleotide away. This chain uses TRBV11-2 with TRBJ2-7; a weak D match, TRBD1 (6 bases). Germline values: CDR1 SGHAT, CDR2 FQNNGV. V was clipped by 1 base and J by 5 bases, with 18 bases between them. This CDR3 is built from 16 residues. The CDR3 region is CASSLGGRGSLNEQYF. As DNA, the CDR3 is TGTGCCAGCAGCTTAGGAGGTAGGGGGAGCCTCAACGAGCAGTACTTC.

This clonotype came up many times. The chain employs TRBV2 and TRBJ1-6, with D possibly TRBD1 on 6 matching bases. The CDR3 is made up of 14 amino acids. CDR1 is SNHLY and CDR2 is FYNNEI in the germline V gene. Trimming removed 2 bases from V and 9 bases from J, with 11 bases in between. As DNA, the CDR3 is TGTGCCAGCAGTGAACGTACAGGGAGTTCACCCCTCCACTTT. It yields the protein CASSERTGSSPLHF.

A remark on this clonotype: This may be a read error, as it is one base from a much larger clone. The chain joins TRBV20-1 to TRBJ2-1; 10 bases align to TRBD2. CDR1 is DFQATT, CDR2 SNEGSKA, per germline (reference sequence). The CDR3 totals 14 residues. After removal of 8 bases from V and 2 bases from J, the junction contained 6 bases not matched to a gene. CDR3 sequence reads: CSTQREGTYNEQFF. The CDR3 DNA reads TGCAGTACGCAGCGGGAGGGGACCTACAATGAGCAGTTCTTC.

This clonotype is medium-sized by share. This chain connects TRBV7-2 to TRBJ2-7; the D is unclear. Germline values: CDR1 SGHTA, CDR2 FQGNSA. The CDR3 loop spans 16 amino acids. Between the trimmed V and J ends, which lost 2 bases and 7 bases, there was a span of 21 bases. CDR3 sequence: CASSLLFPAHGPEQYF. In DNA form, the CDR3 reads TGTGCCAGCAGCTTATTATTTCCAGCCCACGGACCGGAGCAGTACTTC. Using reference TRBV7-2 and TRBJ2-7 for the parts outside the CDR3, the full variable domain is GAGVSQSPSNKVTEKGKDVELRCDPISGHTALYWYRQSLGQGLEFLIYFQGNSAPDKSGLPSDRFSAERTGGSVSTLTIQRTQQEDSAVYLCASSLLFPAHGPEQYFGPGTRLTVT.

By share, this clonotype counts as medium-sized. V and J are TRBV20-1 and TRBJ2-1; 12 bases match TRBD2. The CDR3 spans 17 residues. J gave up 3 bases and V 6 bases, and 12 bases lay outside the gene matches. The germline V gene encodes CDR1 DFQATT and CDR2 SNEGSKA (reference sequence). The CDR3 here is CSAEPGLAGALYNEQFF. In DNA form, the CDR3 reads TGCAGTGCGGAGCCGGGACTAGCGGGTGCCCTCTACAATGAGCAGTTCTTC.

Ten or more counts support this clonotype. This rearrangement joins TRBV11-3 to TRBJ1-1; D gene unclear. CDR1 SGHNT and CDR2 YENEEA come from the germline V gene. Trimming took off 5 bases at V and 1 base at J, with 8 bases between the two ends. The CDR3 loop spans 13 amino acids. CDR3 loop: CASSPDGNTEAFF. The CDR3 nucleotides are TGTGCCAGCAGCCCGGACGGGAACACTGAAGCTTTCTTT.

This clonotype was seen ten or more times. The gene calls are TRBV24-1 and TRBJ2-5; 11 bases align to TRBD1. The V segment lost 4 bases and the J segment 0 bases; nucleotides outside the gene matches: 0. Germline V CDR1 and CDR2: KGHDR, SFDVKD. This CDR3 spans 15 amino acids. The CDR3 bases are TGTGCCACCAGTGAGGGACAGGGGGACCAAGAGACCCAGTACTTC. Amino acids: CATSEGQGDQETQYF.

By share of the sample, this clonotype is medium-sized. This chain connects TRBV28 to TRBJ2-3; TRBD2 matches 13 bases. This CDR3 is 17 amino acids long. CDR1 is MDHEN, CDR2 SYDVKM, per germline. The V segment lost 2 bases and the J segment 2 bases; nucleotides outside the gene matches: 4. The CDR3 nucleotides read TGTGCCAGCAGTTTACCCGGACTAGCGGGAGTCACAGATACGCAGTATTTT. It specifies CASSLPGLAGVTDTQYF.

This clonotype qualifies as medium-sized (0.01 to 0.1%). The chain couples TRBV5-1 to TRBJ1-1, with 11 bases matching TRBD1. This CDR3 has 15 amino acids. Germline-derived CDR1 and CDR2 are SGHRS and YFSETQ. Trimming cost V 4 bases and J 6 bases; bases outside gene matches: 8. CDR3 DNA: TGCGCCAGCAGCCTTGGGACAGGGGGGGAACCTGAAGCTTTCTTT. Protein product: CASSLGTGGEPEAFF.

This clonotype is classed as medium-sized. The chain carries TRBV7-2 and TRBJ1-1, with TRBD1 matching 8 bases. The junction had 8 bases not matched to a gene; V was cut back by 3 bases and J by 11 bases. This CDR3 is 13 amino acids long. Germline CDR1 is SGHTA and CDR2 is FQGNSA. CDR3 in amino acids: CASSFKGDRRAFF. The DNA for the CDR3 is TGTGCCAGCAGCTTTAAGGGGGACAGGCGGGCTTTCTTT. The variable domain in full, with the rest retrieved from reference TRBV7-2 and TRBJ1-1, is GAGVSQSPSNKVTEKGKDVELRCDPISGHTALYWYRQSLGQGLEFLIYFQGNSAPDKSGLPSDRFSAERTGGSVSTLTIQRTQQEDSAVYLCASSFKGDRRAFFGQGTRLTVV.

This clonotype counts as medium-sized. This chain joins TRBV20-1 and TRBJ2-2; D might be TRBD1 (5 bases). Germline V CDR1 and CDR2: DFQATT, SNEGSKA (reference sequence). Trimming pared 5 bases from V and 5 bases from J, leaving 12 bases between. This CDR3 is 13 amino acids long. The CDR3 coding sequence is TGCAGTGCTCCAAAGGGGCAGACCGGGGAGCTGTTTTTT. This translates into CSAPKGQTGELFF.

A remark on this clonotype: This may be a read error, as it is one base from a much larger clone. The chain employs TRBV12-5 and TRBJ1-2, with no clear D. The CDR3 has 13 amino acids. Germline V gene lookup returns CDR1 LGHNT and CDR2 FRNRAP. Trimming stripped 2 bases from V and 4 bases from J, with 8 bases between. The CDR3 spells CASGLTYSYGYTF. CDR3 DNA: TGTGCTAGTGGTTTGACGTACAGCTATGGCTACACCTTC.

Note on this clonotype: This could be a read error, since a much larger clone is one nucleotide away. Here the CDR3 DNA reads TGCGCCAGCAGCTTGATTGATGAAAGGGCAATCGCTGAAGCTCTCTTT. Its translation is CASSLIDERAIAEALF. The chain is built from TRBV5-1 and TRBJ1-1, with unresolved D. Looked up from germline, CDR1 is SGHRS and CDR2 is YFSETQ. CDR3 size: 16 residues.

As to this clonotype: Because the CDR3 is missing its conserved closing phenylalanine or tryptophan, this is likely a read error. The genes are TRBV28 and TRBJ1-2, with a tentative D call TRBD1 (5 bases). This CDR3 contains 13 residues. The germline CDR1 and CDR2 sequences are MDHEN and SYDVKM. Trimming took 8 bases from V and 4 from J, leaving 14 bases between them. DNA of the CDR3: TGTGCCAGCCGTCTCGGGGGGACCTATGGCTACACCTCC. Translation: CASRLGGTYGYTS.

The V and J genes are TRBV12-3 or TRBV12-4 and TRBJ2-7, with TRBD2 matching over 7 bases. V was clipped by 9 bases and J by 3 bases; unmatched bases: 11. There are 14 residues in the CDR3. The CDR3 DNA is TGTGCCAGTAGGGAGGGGCAGGTAAACTACGAGCAGTACTTC. Protein product: CASREGQVNYEQYF.

Regarding this clonotype: This may stem from a read error, because a much larger clone lies one nucleotide away. This sequence joins TRBV12-3 or TRBV12-4 and TRBJ2-3, with D unresolved. Deletions cut 10 bases from V and 1 base from J, with 18 bases between. This CDR3 is built from 15 residues. The CDR3 loop is CANAPAMDRTDTQYF. Written as DNA, the CDR3 is TGTGCCAACGCACCCGCGATGGATCGCACAGATACGCAGTATTTT.

This clonotype is termed medium-sized (0.01 to 0.1%). The chain is built from TRBV7-3 and TRBJ2-1; 10 bases match TRBD1. Germline CDR1 is SGHTA and CDR2 is FQGTGA. V lost 5 bases and J lost 8; bases outside the gene matches: 6. The CDR3 covers 14 residues. Written as DNA, the CDR3 is TGTGCCAGCAGCAGGGACAGGGGCTGGGATGAGCAGTTCTTC. It yields the protein CASSRDRGWDEQFF.

By sample share, this clonotype is medium-sized. The chain employs TRBV7-9 and TRBJ2-7; no definite D call. CDR1 SEHNR and CDR2 FQNEAQ come from the germline V gene (reference sequence). This CDR3 comprises 14 residues. Trimming took 5 bases from V and 3 from J, leaving 14 bases between them. CDR3 coding DNA: TGTGCCAGCAGCCCGACTTTGATCCACTACGAGCAGTACTTC. It encodes CASSPTLIHYEQYF.

By share, this clonotype counts as medium-sized. The chain couples TRBV7-9 to TRBJ2-5; 10 positions match TRBD2. The CDR3 extends over 16 amino acids. Germline assignment: CDR1 SEHNR and CDR2 FQNEAQ (reference sequence). V dropped 3 bases and J dropped 5; count of bases not matched to a gene: 9. CDR3 in amino acids: CASSLSASGSGETQYF. The CDR3, as DNA: TGTGCCAGCAGCTTGAGTGCTAGCGGGAGTGGTGAGACCCAGTACTTC.

On this clonotype itself: Possible read error: a much larger clone is one base away. The V gene is TRBV30, the J gene TRBJ1-5; no clear D. The CDR3 loop spans 13 amino acids. Germline CDR1 and CDR2: GTSNPN and SVGIG (reference sequence). As DNA, the CDR3 is TGTGCCTGGAGTGACGGTATGCATCAGCCCCTGCATTTT. Translation gives CAWSDGMHQPLHF.

By frequency in the sample, this clonotype is medium-sized. The chain joins TRBV3-1 to TRBJ2-1; no definite D call. This CDR3 has 14 amino acids. Germline V CDR1 and CDR2: LGHDT, YNNKEL (reference sequence). The V end was cut by 4 bases, the J end by 7 bases, with 14 bases between. CDR3 sequence: CASSRGSLGNEQFF. CDR3 DNA: TGTGCCAGCAGCCGAGGCAGCCTAGGTAATGAGCAGTTCTTC.

This clonotype has a handful of counts. It may be a read error: a sequence one base away is much more abundant. V and J are TRBV3-1 and TRBJ2-5; possible D gene TRBD2, 5 bases. This CDR3 comprises 14 residues. Germline-derived CDR1 and CDR2 are LGHDT and YNNKEL (reference sequence). The CDR3 loop is CAGSSRVQGETQYF. For the CDR3, the DNA is TGTGCCGGCAGCTCGCGGGTCCAAGGAGAGACCCAGTACTTC.

The sample holds a few counts of this clonotype. A read error is possible here, since a much larger clone lies one base away. The rearrangement uses TRBV5-1 and TRBJ2-3; D is ambiguous. The CDR3 consists of 12 residues. CDR1 SGHRS and CDR2 YFSETQ come from the germline V gene. V shed 4 bases and J shed 5 bases, with 8 bases lying between them. Written as DNA, the CDR3 is TGCGCCAGCAGCGTGCCAGGAGATACGCAGTATTTT. Its translation is CASSVPGDTQYF. The variable domain in full, with the rest retrieved from reference TRBV5-1 and TRBJ2-3, is KAGVTQTPRYLIKTRGQQVTLSCSPISGHRSVSWYQQTPGQGLQFLFEYFSETQRNKGNFPGRFSGRQFSNSRSEMNVSTLELGDSALYLCASSVPGDTQYFGPGTRLTVL.